The clone carrying this T cell receptor beta chain was seen once. As yet, its antigen is unknown. Donors included only healthy HIV-negative adults lacking recent acute infections or vaccinations. This sample is part of a study of shared clonotypes between healthy human individuals. Study observations and caveats: Rarefaction exposed incomplete sorted-subset sequencing despite large depth.

Germline trimming cut 5 bases from V and 4 bases from J; bases unmatched to any gene: 14. Looked up from germline, CDR1 is SGHVS and CDR2 is FQNEAQ. The CDR3 totals 17 residues. In replicate PCRs of sorted subsets, approximately 210 ng DNA, about 30,000 T cell genomes, was used. TCRdb keeps only in-frame clones here, not all; method: immunoSEQ multiplex PCR. This sample yields a few million clones, of which approximately 95% are seen a single time; about 0.39% belongs to the top ten. Specimen: naive CD4+ T cells from PBMCs. The subset is: CD45RA+ positively selected. This chain links TRBV7-8 with TRBJ2-1; 7 bases are shared with TRBD2. This sequence originates from a man aged 18 to 35 in good health. Some clones in this sample may be carry-over from other donors' samples. For the CDR3, the DNA is TGTGCCAGCAGCCCCGTGGGCGCGGGAGTGGCATACAATGAGCAGTTCTTC. Amino acid sequence: CASSPVGAGVAYNEQFF. Full variable domain (rest looked up from reference TRBV7-8 and TRBJ2-1): GAGVSQSPRYKVAKRGQDVALRCDPISGHVSLFWYQQALGQGPEFLTYFQNEAQLDKSGLPSDRFFAERPEGSVSTLKIQRTQQEDSAVYLCASSPVGAGVAYNEQFFGPGTRLTVL.